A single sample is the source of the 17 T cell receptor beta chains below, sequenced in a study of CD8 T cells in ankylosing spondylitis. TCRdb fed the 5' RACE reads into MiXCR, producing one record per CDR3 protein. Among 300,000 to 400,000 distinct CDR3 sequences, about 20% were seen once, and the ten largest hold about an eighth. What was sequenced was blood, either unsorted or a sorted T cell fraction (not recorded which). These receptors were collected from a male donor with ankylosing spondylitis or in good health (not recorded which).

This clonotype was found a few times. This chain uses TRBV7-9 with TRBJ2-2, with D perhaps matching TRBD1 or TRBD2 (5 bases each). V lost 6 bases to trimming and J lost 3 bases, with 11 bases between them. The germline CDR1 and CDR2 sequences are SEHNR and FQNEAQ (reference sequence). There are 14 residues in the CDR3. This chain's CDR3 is CASSQGEDTGELFF. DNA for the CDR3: TGTGCCAGCAGTCAGGGAGAGGACACCGGGGAGCTGTTTTTT.

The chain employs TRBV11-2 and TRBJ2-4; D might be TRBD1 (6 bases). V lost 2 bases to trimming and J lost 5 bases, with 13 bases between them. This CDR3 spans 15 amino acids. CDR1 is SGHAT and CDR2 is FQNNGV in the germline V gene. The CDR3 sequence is CASSLWQGPQNIQYF. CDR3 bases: TGTGCCAGCAGCTTATGGCAGGGGCCCCAAAACATTCAGTACTTC. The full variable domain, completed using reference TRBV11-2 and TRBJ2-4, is EAGVAQSPRYKIIEKRQSVAFWCNPISGHATLYWYQQILGQGPKLLIQFQNNGVVDDSQLPKDRFSAERLKGVDSTLKIQPAKLEDSAVYLCASSLWQGPQNIQYFGAGTRLSVL.

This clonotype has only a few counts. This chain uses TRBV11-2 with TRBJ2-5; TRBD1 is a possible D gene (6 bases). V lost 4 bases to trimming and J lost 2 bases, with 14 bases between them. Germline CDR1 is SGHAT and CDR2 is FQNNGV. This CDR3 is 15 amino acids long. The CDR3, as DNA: TGTGCCAGCAGCTATTCCCGCAGGGGACAAGAGACCCAGTACTTC. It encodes CASSYSRRGQETQYF.

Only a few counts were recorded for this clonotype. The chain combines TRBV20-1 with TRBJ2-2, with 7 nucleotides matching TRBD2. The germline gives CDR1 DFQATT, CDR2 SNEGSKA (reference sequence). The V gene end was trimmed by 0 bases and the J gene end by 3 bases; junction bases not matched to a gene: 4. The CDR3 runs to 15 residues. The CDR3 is CSARDISGDTGELFF. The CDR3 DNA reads TGCAGTGCTAGAGATATCAGCGGGGACACCGGGGAGCTGTTTTTT.

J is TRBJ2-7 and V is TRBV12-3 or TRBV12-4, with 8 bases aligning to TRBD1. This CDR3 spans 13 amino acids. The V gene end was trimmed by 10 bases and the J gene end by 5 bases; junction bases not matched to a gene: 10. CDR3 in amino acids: CATSGTGFDEQYF. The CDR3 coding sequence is TGTGCCACCTCAGGGACAGGCTTCGACGAGCAGTACTTC.

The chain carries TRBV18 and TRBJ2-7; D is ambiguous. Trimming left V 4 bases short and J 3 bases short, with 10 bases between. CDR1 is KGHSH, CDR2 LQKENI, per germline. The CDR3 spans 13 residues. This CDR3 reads CASSRTDNYEQYF. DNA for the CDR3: TGTGCCAGCTCACGGACGGATAACTACGAGCAGTACTTC. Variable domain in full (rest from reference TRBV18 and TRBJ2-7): NAGVMQNPRHLVRRRGQEARLRCSPMKGHSHVYWYRQLPEEGLKFMVYLQKENIIDESGMPKERFSAEFPKEGPSILRIQQVVRGDSAAYFCASSRTDNYEQYFGPGTRLTVT.

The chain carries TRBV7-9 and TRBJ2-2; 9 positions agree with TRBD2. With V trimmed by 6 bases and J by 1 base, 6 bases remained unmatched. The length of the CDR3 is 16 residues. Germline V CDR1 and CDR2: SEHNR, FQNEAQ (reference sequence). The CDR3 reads CASRSPSGVNTGELFF. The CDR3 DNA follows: TGTGCCAGCAGATCGCCTAGCGGGGTGAACACCGGGGAGCTGTTTTTT.

The CDR3 region has the DNA TGCAGCGGATACAGGGACTATGAGCAGTTCTTC. Its translation is CSGYRDYEQFF. The chain links TRBV29-1 to TRBJ2-1; D tentatively fits TRBD1 or TRBD2 (6 bases each). CDR3 length equals 11 residues. V was shortened by 7 bases and J by 8 bases, with 12 bases between the two germline ends. CDR1 and CDR2 from the germline V gene are SQVTM and ANQGSEA.

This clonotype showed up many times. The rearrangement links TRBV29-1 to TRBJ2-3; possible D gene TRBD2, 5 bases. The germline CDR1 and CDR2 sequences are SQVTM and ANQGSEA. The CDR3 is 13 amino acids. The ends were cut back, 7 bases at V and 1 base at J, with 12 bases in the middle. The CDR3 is CSAFPGGTDTQYF. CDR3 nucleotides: TGCAGCGCCTTCCCCGGGGGCACAGATACGCAGTATTTT.

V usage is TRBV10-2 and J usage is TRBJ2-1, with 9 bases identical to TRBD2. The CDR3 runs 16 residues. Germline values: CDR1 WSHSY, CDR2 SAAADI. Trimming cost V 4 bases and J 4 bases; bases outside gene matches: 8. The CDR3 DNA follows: TGCGCCAGCAGTGGGGAGGAGCGGGGGGCGTACAATGAGCAGTTCTTC. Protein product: CASSGEERGAYNEQFF.

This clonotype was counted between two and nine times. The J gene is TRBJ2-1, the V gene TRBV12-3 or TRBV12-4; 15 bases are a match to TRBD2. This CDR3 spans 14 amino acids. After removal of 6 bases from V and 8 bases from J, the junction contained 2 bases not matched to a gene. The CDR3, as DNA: TGTGCCAGCAGGGGGACTAGCGGGGGGTATGAGCAGTTCTTC. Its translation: CASRGTSGGYEQFF.

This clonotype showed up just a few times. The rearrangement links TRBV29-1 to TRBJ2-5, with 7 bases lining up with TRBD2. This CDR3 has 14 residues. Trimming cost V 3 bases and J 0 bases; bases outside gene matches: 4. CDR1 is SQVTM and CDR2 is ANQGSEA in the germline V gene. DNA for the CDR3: TGCAGCGTTGATGGGAGGGATTACCAAGAGACCCAGTACTTC. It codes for CSVDGRDYQETQYF. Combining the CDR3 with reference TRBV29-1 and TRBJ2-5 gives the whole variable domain SAVISQKPSRDICQRGTSLTIQCQVDSQVTMMFWYRQQPGQSLTLIATANQGSEATYESGFVIDKFPISRPNLTFSTLTVSNMSPEDSSIYLCSVDGRDYQETQYFGPGTRLLVL.

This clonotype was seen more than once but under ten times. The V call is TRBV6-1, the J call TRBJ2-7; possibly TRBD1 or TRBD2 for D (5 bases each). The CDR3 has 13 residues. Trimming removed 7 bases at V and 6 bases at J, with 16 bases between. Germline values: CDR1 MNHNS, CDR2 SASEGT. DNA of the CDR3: TGTGCCAGCACCCCGACGAGGGGAAGCGAGCAGTACTTC. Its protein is CASTPTRGSEQYF.

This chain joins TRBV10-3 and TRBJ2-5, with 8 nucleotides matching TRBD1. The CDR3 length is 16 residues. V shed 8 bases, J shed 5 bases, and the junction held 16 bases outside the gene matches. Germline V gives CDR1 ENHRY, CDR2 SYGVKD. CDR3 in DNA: TGTGCCATCCCAAATGACGACAGGGGCGACGTGGAGACCCAGTACTTC. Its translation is CAIPNDDRGDVETQYF.

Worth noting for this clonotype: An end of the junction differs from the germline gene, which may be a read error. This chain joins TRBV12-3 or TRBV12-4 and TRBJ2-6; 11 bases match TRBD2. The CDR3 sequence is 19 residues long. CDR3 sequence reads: CTSSLKSSGGSSGANVLTF. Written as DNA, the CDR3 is TGTACCAGCAGTTTGAAATCTAGCGGGGGGAGCTCTGGGGCCAACGTCCTGACTTTC.

CDR3: CSARLAGMNTEAFF. The DNA for the CDR3 is TGCAGTGCTAGGCTGGCGGGTATGAACACTGAAGCTTTCTTT. The rearrangement uses TRBV20-1 and TRBJ1-1; no clear D. Deletions cut 3 bases from V and 0 bases from J, with 11 bases between. In germline, CDR1 is DFQATT, CDR2 SNEGSKA (reference sequence). There are 14 residues in the CDR3.

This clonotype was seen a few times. CDR3 sequence: CASSQDLGARNIQYF. The CDR3 DNA is TGCGCCAGCAGCCAAGATTTGGGGGCGCGGAACATTCAGTACTTC. The chain carries TRBV4-1 and TRBJ2-4; maybe TRBD1 (6 bases). In germline, CDR1 is MGHRA, CDR2 YSYEKL. The CDR3 contains 15 residues. Trimming pared 0 bases from V and 7 bases from J, leaving 13 bases between.